Below, 6 T cell receptor beta chains from the same sample are listed, as sequenced in a study of resident and recirculating memory T cells in vitiligo. TCRdb keeps only in-frame clones here, not all; method: immunoSEQ multiplex PCR. The data contain 55,000 to 75,000 clones, 80% to 95% of them singletons. Material: blood. These receptors were taken from a male donor with vitiligo.

The genes are TRBV27 and TRBJ2-3, with 12 positions matching TRBD2. Per germline, CDR1 MNHEY and CDR2 SMNVEV (reference sequence). The CDR3 covers 15 residues. V was clipped by 6 bases and J by 4 bases; unmatched bases: 5. CDR3 DNA: TGTGCCAGCAGACTAGCGGGGGGCCGGGCAGATACGCAGTATTTT. It specifies CASRLAGGRADTQYF.

The V and J genes are TRBV6-5 and TRBJ2-4; 7 bases map to TRBD1. The germline gives CDR1 MNHEY, CDR2 SVGAGI. With V trimmed by 6 bases and J by 0 bases, 5 bases remained unmatched. There are 15 residues in the CDR3. In DNA, the CDR3 is TGTGCCAGCAGCCAGACAGGGTTAGCCAAAAACATTCAGTACTTC. Translating it yields CASSQTGLAKNIQYF.

The gene calls are TRBV11-2 and TRBJ2-1; 12 positions match TRBD2. There are 15 residues in the CDR3. Germline CDR1 is SGHAT and CDR2 is FQNNGV. The V gene end was trimmed by 4 bases and the J gene end by 5 bases; junction bases not matched to a gene: 3. The CDR3 reads CASSSGLAGHNEQFF. The CDR3 coding sequence is TGTGCCAGCAGCTCAGGACTAGCGGGGCACAATGAGCAGTTCTTC.

The rearrangement uses TRBV4-3 and TRBJ2-7, with D possibly TRBD2 on 5 matching bases. Trimming removed 1 base at V and 1 base at J, with 11 bases between. Germline CDR1 reads LGHNA; CDR2 reads YSLEER. The CDR3 has 15 residues. The CDR3 sequence is CASSQGARGSYEQYF. The DNA for the CDR3 is TGCGCCAGCAGCCAAGGGGCTCGGGGTTCCTACGAGCAGTACTTC.

The chain couples TRBV5-4 to TRBJ1-4; 10 bases fit TRBD1. The CDR3 is 17 residues long. Trimming at V came to 4 bases and at J to 0 bases, leaving 6 bases not matched to a gene. Per the germline V gene, CDR1 is SGHNT and CDR2 is YYREEE (reference sequence). The CDR3 nucleotides read TGTGCCAGCAGCCTGGGACAGGGGATTGCAACTAATGAAAAACTGTTTTTT. Amino acid sequence: CASSLGQGIATNEKLFF.

The CDR3 region has the DNA TGTGCCAGCAGCTTAGTGTTACAGCCCACCTACGAGCAGTACTTC. Protein sequence: CASSLVLQPTYEQYF. V usage is TRBV7-9 and J usage is TRBJ2-7; unclear D gene. The CDR3 extends over 15 amino acids. CDR1 and CDR2 from the germline V gene are SEHNR and FQNEAQ (reference sequence). Between the trimmed V and J ends, which lost 1 base and 2 bases, there was a span of 12 bases.